The 23 T cell receptor beta chains below were found in one sample sequenced in a study of post-analysis software for immune sequencing data. Whole-study findings and limits: There were five TRBV segments more frequent in patients than controls, and TRBV5-6, TRBV5-1 and TRBV20-1 were among them.

These receptors' antigens are unknown. cDNA libraries for TCR beta contained unique molecular identifiers. TCRdb called the PCR reads again in MiXCR, with one record for every CDR3 protein. The data hold roughly 670,000 distinct CDR3 sequences, with more than 50% observed a single time. Sequencing input: blood. The receptors come from a girl aged 2-10 years with multiple sclerosis.

The V call is TRBV11-2, the J call TRBJ2-7; 8 bases are a match to TRBD1. The CDR3 has 17 amino acids. Germline values: CDR1 SGHAT, CDR2 FQNNGV. Trimming at V came to 4 bases and at J to 3 bases, leaving 14 bases not matched to a gene. CDR3 in DNA: TGTGCCAGCAGCTCACCCGAAAGACAGGGGCTGTTCTACGAGCAGTACTTC. Translated: CASSSPERQGLFYEQYF.

The genes are TRBV6-2 or TRBV6-3 and TRBJ2-7; possible D gene TRBD1, 6 bases. Trimming pared 5 bases from V and 9 bases from J, leaving 11 bases between. Per the germline V gene, CDR1 is MNHEY and CDR2 is SVGEGT. This CDR3 region has 11 residues. CDR3 sequence: CASSRDTGQYF. The DNA for the CDR3 is TGTGCCAGCAGTCGGGACACCGGGCAGTACTTC.

J is TRBJ2-5 and V is TRBV29-1; the D is unclear. The V end was cut by 6 bases, the J end by 5 bases, with 10 bases between. There are 11 residues in the CDR3. Germline loops: CDR1 SQVTM, CDR2 ANQGSEA. The DNA for the CDR3 is TGCAGCGTAGATCCCGCGGAGACCCAGTACTTC. Protein: CSVDPAETQYF.

This clonotype was picked up a small number of times. The CDR3 loop reads CAISGARKGGDQETQYF. DNA for the CDR3: TGTGCCATCAGTGGGGCGAGGAAGGGGGGGGACCAAGAGACCCAGTACTTC. This chain links TRBV10-3 with TRBJ2-5; TRBD2 might be the D (7 bases). In germline, CDR1 is ENHRY, CDR2 SYGVKD. This CDR3 is 17 amino acids long. The V end was cut by 4 bases, the J end by 0 bases, with 18 bases between.

The CDR3 loop is CASSSVSVGGISSPLHF. The CDR3 DNA reads TGTGCCAGCAGTTCAGTCTCGGTGGGGGGAATTAGTTCACCCCTCCACTTT. This chain connects TRBV6-6 to TRBJ1-6, with D perhaps TRBD1 (5 bases). Germline loops: CDR1 MNHNY, CDR2 SVGAGI (reference sequence). Trimming removed 4 bases at V and 9 bases at J, with 22 bases between. This CDR3 spans 17 amino acids.

The V call is TRBV6-6, the J call TRBJ2-3; D call uncertain. Germline V gene lookup returns CDR1 MNHNY and CDR2 SVGAGI (reference sequence). CDR3 length equals 13 residues. Between the trimmed V and J ends, which lost 5 bases and 6 bases, there was a span of 12 bases. This CDR3 reads CASSHYVGDTQYF. Written as DNA, the CDR3 is TGTGCCAGCAGTCATTACGTGGGTGATACGCAGTATTTT.

This chain links TRBV6-2 or TRBV6-3 with TRBJ2-1; 13 positions match TRBD2. The V gene's germline CDR1 is MNHEY and CDR2 SVGEGT. The CDR3 totals 18 residues. Unmatched junction bases numbered 15, after V lost 6 bases and J lost 7 bases. The CDR3 bases are TGTGCCAGCAGGCACATGACTAGCGGGAGGCCCGGGGGGAATGAGCAGTTCTTC. It is translated as CASRHMTSGRPGGNEQFF.

CDR3 sequence: CASRSRAGNTEAFF. DNA of the CDR3: TGTGCCAGCAGATCCAGGGCTGGGAACACTGAAGCTTTCTTT. The V call is TRBV27, the J call TRBJ1-1, with a weak D call TRBD1 (5 bases). The length of the CDR3 is 14 residues. V was pared by 6 bases and J by 1 base, with 12 bases between. Germline loops: CDR1 MNHEY, CDR2 SMNVEV (reference sequence).

The rearrangement links TRBV18 to TRBJ1-1; TRBD1 might be the D (5 bases). Germline loops: CDR1 KGHSH, CDR2 LQKENI. V lost 6 bases and J 3 bases, leaving 17 bases between the germline ends. The CDR3 has 15 residues. In DNA, the CDR3 is TGTGCCAGCTCCATGGGGGAACCTTGGGACACTGAAGCTTTCTTT. It specifies CASSMGEPWDTEAFF.

This chain joins TRBV7-9 and TRBJ1-1; D ambiguous. Germline loops: CDR1 SEHNR, CDR2 FQNEAQ (reference sequence). The length of the CDR3 is 19 residues. V was trimmed by 2 bases and J by 1 base, leaving 23 bases between them. The CDR3 sequence is CASSLRRPIPGAKNTEAFF. For the CDR3, the DNA is TGTGCCAGCAGCTTACGACGGCCAATACCGGGAGCAAAGAACACTGAAGCTTTCTTT.

This clonotype appeared a few times. This sequence joins TRBV5-6 and TRBJ2-3; D perhaps matches TRBD1 (6 bases). Trimming shortened V by 1 base and J by 2 bases, and 17 bases separated the two germline ends. This CDR3 is built from 17 residues. The germline V gene has CDR1 SGHDT and CDR2 YYEEEE. The DNA for the CDR3 is TGTGCCAGCAGCTTGCTTCGGGCAGGGGATTCCACAGATACGCAGTATTTT. Its translation: CASSLLRAGDSTDTQYF.

The chain uses TRBV3-1 and TRBJ2-7, with D perhaps matching TRBD2 (5 bases). Judging by the DNA end, TRBJ2-5 fits better; the J call may be wrong. Germline V CDR1 and CDR2: LGHDT, YNNKEL (reference sequence). The CDR3 length is 13 residues. CDR3 region: CASSWTVAETQYF. The CDR3 DNA sequence: TGTGCCAGCAGCTGGACTGTTGCGGAGACCCAGTACTTC.

This clonotype was picked up one time. J is TRBJ2-1 and V is TRBV6-2 or TRBV6-3, with D perhaps TRBD1 or TRBD2 (5 bases each). CDR1 MNHEY and CDR2 SVGEGT come from the germline V gene. V lost 2 bases and J 3 bases, leaving 11 bases between the germline ends. The CDR3 is 15 amino acids. This chain's CDR3 is CASSYRLGVYNEQFF. In DNA, the CDR3 is TGTGCCAGCAGTTACAGGTTGGGGGTCTACAATGAGCAGTTCTTC.

V is TRBV7-9 and J is TRBJ2-5; TRBD2 matches at 8 bases. This CDR3 spans 16 amino acids. Trimming cost V 2 bases and J 5 bases; bases outside gene matches: 10. Germline-derived CDR1 and CDR2 are SEHNR and FQNEAQ (reference sequence). The CDR3: CASSLQRLASGETQYF. DNA of the CDR3: TGTGCCAGCAGCTTACAGAGACTAGCGTCGGGGGAGACCCAGTACTTC.

The chain joins TRBV20-1 to TRBJ2-1; 14 nucleotides agree with TRBD2. The CDR3 runs 15 residues. Germline V gene lookup returns CDR1 DFQATT and CDR2 SNEGSKA (reference sequence). The J segment lost 6 bases and the V segment lost 6 bases, leaving 7 bases of the junction unmatched. The CDR3 loop reads CSAPPGLAGANEQFF. The CDR3 coding sequence is TGCAGTGCGCCGCCGGGACTAGCGGGGGCCAATGAGCAGTTCTTC.

The chain couples TRBV27 to TRBJ1-2; D is unresolved. V lost 3 bases and J 1 base, leaving 12 bases between the germline ends. This CDR3 contains 15 residues. CDR1 and CDR2 from the germline V gene are MNHEY and SMNVEV (reference sequence). CDR3 bases: TGTGCCAGCAGTTTCCCATCTAAGAATAACTATGGCTACACCTTC. Residues: CASSFPSKNNYGYTF.

This clonotype turned up a few times. V gene TRBV3-1 combines with J gene TRBJ2-1; a possible D gene is TRBD1 (6 bases). Germline V gene sequence: CDR1 LGHDT, CDR2 YNNKEL (reference sequence). The CDR3 contains 15 residues. Trimming removed 1 base from V and 7 bases from J, with 14 bases in between. CDR3 coding DNA: TGTGCCAGCAGCCAAGGCCCCCCACAGGGTAATGAGCAGTTCTTC. Its translation: CASSQGPPQGNEQFF.

The genes are TRBV7-8 and TRBJ2-1, with TRBD2 as a possible D gene (5 bases). CDR1 is SGHVS and CDR2 is FQNEAQ in the germline V gene. This CDR3 contains 15 residues. Trimming left V 5 bases short and J 4 bases short, with 15 bases between. The CDR3 spells CASSPYGVGYNEQFF. The CDR3 DNA sequence: TGTGCCAGCAGCCCTTACGGGGTTGGTTACAATGAGCAGTTCTTC.

This chain connects TRBV5-4 to TRBJ2-1; D remains ambiguous. The CDR3 totals 15 residues. Germline lookup yields CDR1 SGHNT and CDR2 YYREEE (reference sequence). Trimming removed 7 bases from V and 10 bases from J, with 24 bases in between. In DNA form, the CDR3 reads TGTGCCAGCTTCCCGGGTCAGATTTTTTTTGGAGAGCAGTTCTTC. It is translated as CASFPGQIFFGEQFF.

The chain combines TRBV20-1 with TRBJ2-5; D call uncertain. The germline CDR1 and CDR2 sequences are DFQATT and SNEGSKA (reference sequence). The CDR3 has 16 residues. The ends were cut back, 4 bases at V and 0 bases at J, with 18 bases in the middle. The CDR3 region is CSAKSIGRTNQETQYF. CDR3 sequence (DNA): TGCAGTGCTAAGTCAATTGGCAGAACAAACCAAGAGACCCAGTACTTC.

This chain connects TRBV27 to TRBJ2-7, with D uncertain. V was pared by 6 bases and J by 2 bases, with 17 bases between. The CDR3 contains 15 residues. Germline V gene lookup returns CDR1 MNHEY and CDR2 SMNVEV (reference sequence). Here the CDR3 reads CASSLGRSSTYEQYF. CDR3 in DNA: TGTGCCAGCAGCTTAGGGCGTAGTTCGACCTACGAGCAGTACTTC.

This clonotype was picked up a small number of times. The rearrangement joins TRBV6-5 to TRBJ1-2; no definite D call. CDR1 is MNHEY and CDR2 is SVGAGI in the germline V gene. Trimming pared 0 bases from V and 6 bases from J, leaving 11 bases between. This CDR3 contains 14 residues. CDR3 protein: CASSYSGPRDGYTF. The CDR3 bases are TGTGCCAGCAGTTACTCAGGGCCTCGGGATGGCTACACCTTC.

CDR3 DNA: TGTGCCAGCTCCCCCCTCGGCAATCAGCCCCAGCATTTT. Its translation is CASSPLGNQPQHF. The chain joins TRBV7-2 to TRBJ1-5; D uncertain. V was clipped by 8 bases and J by 2 bases, with 10 bases between them. The length of the CDR3 is 13 residues. CDR1 is SGHTA and CDR2 is FQGNSA in the germline V gene.